The 31 T cell receptor beta chains in this list originate from one sample, sequenced in a study of blood T cell repertoires in COVID-19. Method: immunoSEQ multiplex PCR; TCRdb's copy keeps in-frame clones and lacks some. The data contain tens of thousands of clones, about 90% of them singletons. What was sequenced was peripheral blood. These receptors were collected from a man between 50 and 59 years old with COVID-19, enrolled during active disease.

This rearrangement joins TRBV20-1 to TRBJ1-4; a weak D match, TRBD1 (5 bases). CDR3 length: 15 residues. CDR1 and CDR2 (germline): DFQATT, SNEGSKA (reference sequence). V was clipped by 3 bases and J by 1 base, with 12 bases between them. CDR3 sequence reads: CSASAPGGTNEKLFF. As DNA, the CDR3 is TGCAGTGCTAGTGCCCCGGGGGGAACTAATGAAAAACTGTTTTTT.

CDR3 in DNA: TGTGCCAGCAGCGACAAACGGACAGGGAGTCACGAGCAGTACTTC. Its protein is CASSDKRTGSHEQYF. V usage is TRBV5-4 and J usage is TRBJ2-7, with 8 bases aligning to TRBD1. With V trimmed by 4 bases and J by 5 bases, 11 bases remained unmatched. This CDR3 spans 15 amino acids. Germline V CDR1 and CDR2: SGHNT, YYREEE (reference sequence).

This chain uses TRBV11-1 with TRBJ2-7; 13 bases agree with TRBD2. The CDR3 runs to 15 residues. V lost 5 bases to trimming and J lost 4 bases; unmatched junction nucleotides: 5. The V gene's germline CDR1 is SGHAT and CDR2 FQDESV (reference sequence). CDR3 loop: CASSPGLAGRYEQYF. The CDR3 nucleotides read TGTGCCAGCAGCCCGGGACTAGCGGGGAGATACGAGCAGTACTTC.

V usage is TRBV5-1 and J usage is TRBJ2-5; 10 bases match TRBD2. The J segment lost 5 bases and the V segment lost 4 bases, leaving 11 bases of the junction unmatched. The CDR3 loop spans 16 amino acids. In germline, CDR1 is SGHRS, CDR2 YFSETQ. The CDR3 region has the DNA TGCGCCAGCAGCGTATGGGCAGCGGGAGGGCAGGAGACCCAGTACTTC. It encodes CASSVWAAGGQETQYF.

The rearrangement uses TRBV27 and TRBJ1-2; 7 bases are a match to TRBD1. J lost 4 bases, V lost 2 bases, and 4 bases had no gene match. This CDR3 is 14 amino acids long. The germline gives CDR1 MNHEY, CDR2 SMNVEV (reference sequence). The CDR3 nucleotides are TGTGCCAGCAGTTTAGACCGGGACAGCTATGGCTACACCTTC. Translation gives CASSLDRDSYGYTF.

V usage is TRBV5-8 and J usage is TRBJ2-3; D is perhaps TRBD2 (5 bases). The CDR3 is made up of 14 amino acids. CDR1 and CDR2 from the germline V gene are SGHTS and YDEGEE. V lost 3 bases and J 4 bases, leaving 12 bases between the germline ends. For the CDR3, the DNA is TGTGCCAGCAGCTCGGAAATGGACTCAGATACGCAGTATTTT. Protein sequence: CASSSEMDSDTQYF.

The chain joins TRBV6-1 to TRBJ2-2; D uncertain. Germline V gene sequence: CDR1 MNHNS, CDR2 SASEGT. V was pared by 7 bases and J by 7 bases, with 16 bases between. The CDR3 loop spans 14 amino acids. DNA for the CDR3: TGTGCCAGCACCCAAGCCGTAGGAGACGGGGAGCTGTTTTTT. It is translated as CASTQAVGDGELFF.

The V gene is TRBV3-1 (or the pseudogene TRBV3-2), the J gene TRBJ1-1; D is undetermined. CDR1 and CDR2 from the germline V gene are LGHDT and YNNKEL (reference sequence). This CDR3 is 14 amino acids long. Trimming took 4 bases from V and 2 from J, leaving 11 bases between them. CDR3 in DNA: TGTGCCAGCAGCCGTACTCTAGCTAACACTGAAGCTTTCTTT. This gives the protein CASSRTLANTEAFF.

The rearrangement uses TRBV28 and TRBJ1-4; 8 bases are shared with TRBD1. The germline V gene has CDR1 MDHEN and CDR2 SYDVKM. Trimming took 3 bases from V and 13 from J; bases not matched to a gene: 10. This CDR3 has 14 residues. The DNA for the CDR3 is TGTGCCAGCAGTTTTATCTCGGGGACAGGTGTACTGTTTTTT. Its protein is CASSFISGTGVLFF.

V is TRBV18 and J is TRBJ1-1, with 7 bases aligning to TRBD1. Germline V gives CDR1 KGHSH, CDR2 LQKENI. J was trimmed by 10 bases and V by 3 bases; bases with no gene match: 5. This CDR3 contains 12 residues. For the CDR3, the DNA is TGTGCCAGCTCACCGAGACAGGGAGGAGCTTTCTTT. The encoded protein is CASSPRQGGAFF.

The chain carries TRBV6-2 or TRBV6-3 and TRBJ2-7; 9 bases line up with TRBD1. The germline gives CDR1 MNHEY, CDR2 SVGEGT. The CDR3 consists of 15 residues. The V gene end was trimmed by 4 bases and the J gene end by 2 bases; junction bases not matched to a gene: 6. For the CDR3, the DNA is TGTGCCAGCAGTTCTCCGGGACAGGGAACCTACGAGCAGTACTTC. Translation gives CASSSPGQGTYEQYF.

This chain connects TRBV18 to TRBJ1-5; D gene ambiguous. From germline, CDR1 is KGHSH and CDR2 LQKENI. The CDR3 sequence is 14 residues long. The germline V and J ends were trimmed by 5 bases and 3 bases, with 11 bases remaining between them. The chain's CDR3 is CASSESPFNQPQHF. The CDR3 DNA is TGTGCCAGCTCAGAGTCACCGTTCAATCAGCCCCAGCATTTT.

The rearrangement links TRBV18 to TRBJ2-7, with 8 bases matching TRBD1. This CDR3 comprises 15 residues. Germline CDR1 reads KGHSH; CDR2 reads LQKENI. The junction had 9 bases not matched to a gene; V was cut back by 3 bases and J by 5 bases. As DNA, the CDR3 is TGTGCCAGCTCACCCTTCCGGGACAGGCAAAACGAGCAGTACTTC. This translates into CASSPFRDRQNEQYF.

J is TRBJ2-7 and V is TRBV3-1 (or the pseudogene TRBV3-2); no clear D. Per germline, CDR1 LGHDT and CDR2 YNNKEL (reference sequence). The CDR3 spans 14 residues. Deletions cut 3 bases from V and 0 bases from J, with 9 bases between. Here the CDR3 reads CASSQVRSSYEQYF. The DNA of the CDR3 is TGTGCCAGCAGCCAGGTACGGAGCTCCTACGAGCAGTACTTC.

The chain links TRBV27 to TRBJ2-3; D is perhaps TRBD2 (5 bases). V shed 5 bases and J shed 3 bases, with 18 bases lying between them. The CDR3 totals 16 residues. Germline assignment: CDR1 MNHEY and CDR2 SMNVEV (reference sequence). Written as DNA, the CDR3 is TGTGCCAGCAGTACCAGATTGAGGGCTAGGACAGATACGCAGTATTTT. Translation gives CASSTRLRARTDTQYF.

The chain links TRBV5-1 to TRBJ2-1; 10 nucleotides line up with TRBD2. This CDR3 has 14 amino acids. V dropped 4 bases and J dropped 9; count of bases not matched to a gene: 7. CDR1 is SGHRS, CDR2 YFSETQ, per germline. The CDR3 nucleotides read TGCGCCAGCAGCCCCGGGACTAGCGAACGTGAGCAGTTCTTC. Encoded protein: CASSPGTSEREQFF.

The rearrangement uses TRBV10-3 and TRBJ2-7, with 7 bases that match TRBD2. CDR1 and CDR2 from the germline V gene are ENHRY and SYGVKD. CDR3 size: 15 residues. J lost 3 bases, V lost 6 bases, and 11 bases had no gene match. As DNA, the CDR3 is TGTGCCATCAGGAGGACTAGTTCCGGGGGCTACGAGCAGTACTTC. Residues: CAIRRTSSGGYEQYF.

The gene calls are TRBV10-1 and TRBJ1-1, with a weak D call TRBD1 (6 bases). Trimming took 7 bases from V and 8 from J, leaving 11 bases between them. The CDR3 length is 11 residues. The V gene's germline CDR1 is WNHNN and CDR2 SYGVQD (reference sequence). The CDR3 nucleotides are TGCGCCAGCACCCCACAGGGCGAAGCTTTCTTT. It is translated as CASTPQGEAFF.

CDR3 bases: TGTGCCAGCAGTCCGCCGGGACTAGCGGGAGGGATCGACAATGAGCAGTTCTTC. Its translation: CASSPPGLAGGIDNEQFF. V usage is TRBV28 and J usage is TRBJ2-1, with 16 bases matching TRBD2. The CDR3 length is 18 residues. Germline V gives CDR1 MDHEN, CDR2 SYDVKM. V shed 5 bases and J 5 bases; nucleotides not matched to a gene: 9.

The chain employs TRBV7-9 and TRBJ2-3; 7 positions agree with TRBD2. After removal of 7 bases from V and 0 bases from J, the junction contained 7 bases not matched to a gene. Germline CDR1 SEHNR, CDR2 FQNEAQ (reference sequence). The CDR3 consists of 15 residues. CDR3 in DNA: TGTGCCAGCACCTGGGAGGGCTCTAGCACAGATACGCAGTATTTT. Protein: CASTWEGSSTDTQYF. Full variable domain (rest looked up from reference TRBV7-9 and TRBJ2-3): DTGVSQNPRHKITKRGQNVTFRCDPISEHNRLYWYRQTLGQGPEFLTYFQNEAQLEKSRLLSDRFSAERPKGSFSTLEIQRTEQGDSAMYLCASTWEGSSTDTQYFGPGTRLTVL.

The rearrangement joins TRBV5-1 to TRBJ2-2; 8 nucleotides agree with TRBD1. The CDR3 is 17 residues long. The junction had 11 bases not matched to a gene; V was cut back by 6 bases and J by 1 base. Germline V gene data show CDR1 as SGHRS and CDR2 as YFSETQ. The CDR3 region is CASTKGGTGQNTGELFF. The CDR3 nucleotides read TGCGCCAGCACCAAAGGTGGGACAGGCCAGAACACCGGGGAGCTGTTTTTT.

This rearrangement joins TRBV19 to TRBJ2-2; maybe TRBD1 (5 bases). The CDR3 contains 16 residues. CDR1 is LNHDA and CDR2 is SQIVND in the germline V gene (reference sequence). Trimming took 5 bases from V and 6 from J, leaving 19 bases between them. Written as DNA, the CDR3 is TGTGCCAGTAGTCTCCAGTCGCAGGGTTCGGCCGGGGAGCTGTTTTTT. It translates to CASSLQSQGSAGELFF.

The chain recombines TRBV28 with TRBJ1-4; 7 bases fit TRBD1. The germline CDR1 and CDR2 sequences are MDHEN and SYDVKM. The CDR3 is 13 residues long. Germline trimming cut 5 bases from V and 7 bases from J; bases unmatched to any gene: 4. CDR3 loop: CASSTGTAEKLFF. The DNA for the CDR3 is TGTGCCAGCAGTACCGGGACAGCTGAAAAACTGTTTTTT.

The chain joins TRBV2 to TRBJ1-2; TRBD1 might be the D (6 bases). This CDR3 contains 15 residues. Germline CDR1 reads SNHLY; CDR2 reads FYNNEI. V lost 4 bases and J lost 5, with 17 bases in between. In DNA form, the CDR3 reads TGTGCCAGCAGTGGGGTTACCGGGACAATATATGGCTACACCTTC. Amino acid sequence: CASSGVTGTIYGYTF. Complete variable domain (other parts from reference TRBV2 and TRBJ1-2): EPEVTQTPSHQVTQMGQEVILRCVPISNHLYFYWYRQILGQKVEFLVSFYNNEISEKSEIFDDQFSVERPDGSNFTLKIRSTKLEDSAMYFCASSGVTGTIYGYTFGSGTRLTVV.

The chain uses TRBV5-1 and TRBJ2-3; 8 nucleotides match TRBD2. Germline loops: CDR1 SGHRS, CDR2 YFSETQ. The junction had 4 bases not matched to a gene; V was cut back by 0 bases and J by 1 base. The length of the CDR3 is 16 residues. This CDR3 is CASSLGPAGGTDTQYF. CDR3 coding DNA: TGCGCCAGCAGCTTGGGGCCAGCGGGAGGCACAGATACGCAGTATTTT.

The chain has TRBV3-1 (or the pseudogene TRBV3-2) and TRBJ2-7; D unresolved. This CDR3 is built from 12 residues. Germline CDR1 and CDR2: LGHDT and YNNKEL (reference sequence). Trimming stripped 4 bases from V and 0 bases from J, with 4 bases between. The CDR3 DNA reads as TGTGCCAGCAGCCTTAGCTCCTACGAGCAGTACTTC. It yields the protein CASSLSSYEQYF.

V gene TRBV10-3 combines with J gene TRBJ1-4; 7 nucleotides agree with TRBD1. The J segment lost 0 bases and the V segment lost 7 bases, leaving 5 bases of the junction unmatched. Per the germline V gene, CDR1 is ENHRY and CDR2 is SYGVKD. This CDR3 comprises 15 residues. The CDR3 DNA follows: TGTGCCATCAAGAAGGACAGGTCAACTAATGAAAAACTGTTTTTT. Protein: CAIKKDRSTNEKLFF.

Concerning this clone: Likely a read error: the CDR3 ends without its conserved phenylalanine or tryptophan. It is unclear where the CDR3 begins or ends on the DNA, so no DNA is shown, and the CDR3 is as TCRdb lists it. The gene calls are TRBV15 and TRBJ2-7; TRBD1, the table's D call, was not compared with the DNA. The CDR3 is 14 residues long, ends included. Germline values: CDR1 LNHNV, CDR2 YYDKDF (reference sequence). The chain's CDR3 is CATSRDLTDRAQHH.

The V call is TRBV28, the J call TRBJ1-2, with 12 bases identical to TRBD1. V shed 2 bases, J shed 2 bases, and the junction held 12 bases outside the gene matches. The CDR3 consists of 19 residues. CDR1 and CDR2 from the germline V gene are MDHEN and SYDVKM. For the CDR3, the DNA is TGTGCCAGCAGTTTAAATAGGTGGGGACAGGGGGCGCCGAACTATGGCTACACCTTC. As protein: CASSLNRWGQGAPNYGYTF.

This clone has more than one count but fewer than ten. The J gene is TRBJ1-1, the V gene TRBV28, with TRBD1 matching 8 bases. The CDR3 sequence is 14 residues long. Germline V gene sequence: CDR1 MDHEN, CDR2 SYDVKM. With V trimmed by 3 bases and J by 9 bases, 9 bases remained unmatched. In DNA, the CDR3 is TGTGCCAGCAGTTTCGGGCAGGGGGCAGGGAAAGCTTTCTTT. It encodes CASSFGQGAGKAFF.

The V and J genes are TRBV6-6 and TRBJ2-2, with D possibly matching TRBD1 (5 bases). The CDR3 totals 16 residues. Germline V lookup: CDR1 MNHNY, CDR2 SVGAGI (reference sequence). V lost 6 bases and J 0 bases, leaving 14 bases between the germline ends. This CDR3 is CASRESDNPNTGELFF. CDR3 coding DNA: TGTGCCAGCAGAGAGTCGGACAACCCGAACACCGGGGAGCTGTTTTTT.